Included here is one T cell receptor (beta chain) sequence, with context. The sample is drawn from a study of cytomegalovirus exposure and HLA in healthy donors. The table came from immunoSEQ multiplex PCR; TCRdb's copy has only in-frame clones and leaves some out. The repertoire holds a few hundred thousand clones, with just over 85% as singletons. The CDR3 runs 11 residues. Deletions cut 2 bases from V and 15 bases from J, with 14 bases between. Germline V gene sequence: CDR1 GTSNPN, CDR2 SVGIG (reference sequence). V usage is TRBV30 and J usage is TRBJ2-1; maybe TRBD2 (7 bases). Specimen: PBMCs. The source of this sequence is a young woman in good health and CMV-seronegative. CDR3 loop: CAWSKGGGAFF. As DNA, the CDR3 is TGTGCCTGGAGTAAGGGGGGGGGTGCGTTCTTC.